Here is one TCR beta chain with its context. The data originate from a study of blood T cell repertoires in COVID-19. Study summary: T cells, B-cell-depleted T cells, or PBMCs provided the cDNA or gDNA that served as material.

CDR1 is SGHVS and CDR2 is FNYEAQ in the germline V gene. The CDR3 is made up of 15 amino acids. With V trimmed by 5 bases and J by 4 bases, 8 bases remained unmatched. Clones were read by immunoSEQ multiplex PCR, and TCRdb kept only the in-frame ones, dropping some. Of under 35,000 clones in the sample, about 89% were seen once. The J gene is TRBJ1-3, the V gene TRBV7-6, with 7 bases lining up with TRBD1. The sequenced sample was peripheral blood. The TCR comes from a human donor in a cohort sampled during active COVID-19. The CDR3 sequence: CASSESGTAGNTIYF. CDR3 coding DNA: TGTGCCAGCAGCGAATCCGGGACAGCAGGAAACACCATATATTTT.